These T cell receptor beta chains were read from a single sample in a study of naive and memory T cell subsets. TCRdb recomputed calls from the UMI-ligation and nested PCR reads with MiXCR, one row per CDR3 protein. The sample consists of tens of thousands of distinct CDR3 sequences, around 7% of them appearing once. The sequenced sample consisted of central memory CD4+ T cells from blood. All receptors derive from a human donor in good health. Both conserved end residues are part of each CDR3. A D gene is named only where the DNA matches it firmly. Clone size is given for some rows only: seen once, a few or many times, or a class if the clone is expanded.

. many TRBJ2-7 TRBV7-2 TGTGCCAGCAGCTCACCCCCATATTCCTACGAGCAGTACTTC CASSSPPYSYEQYF
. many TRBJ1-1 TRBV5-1 TGCGCCAGCAGCTTCCGGGTCTCGAACACTGAAGCTTTCTTT CASSFRVSNTEAFF
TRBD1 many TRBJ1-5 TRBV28 TGTGCCAGCAGTTTGGGATCCCGGACAGGGGGCGTTAATCAGCCCCAGCATTTT CASSLGSRTGGVNQPQHF
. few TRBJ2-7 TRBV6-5 TGTGCCAGCAGGAAAAGCGTCATAGGTCTCTCCTACGAGCAGTACTTC CASRKSVIGLSYEQYF
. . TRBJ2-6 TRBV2 TGTGCCAGCCGACTCGCCCCTGGGGCCAACGTCCTGACTTTC CASRLAPGANVLTF
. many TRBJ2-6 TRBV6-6 TGTGCCAGCAGTTACTCATCCGGGGCTGGGGCCAACGTCCTGACTTTC CASSYSSGAGANVLTF
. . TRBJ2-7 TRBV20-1 TGCAGTGCTCGTCATCCGATCCAGGGCGAGCAGTACTTC CSARHPIQGEQYF
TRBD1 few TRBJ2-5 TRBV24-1 TGTGCCACCAGTGATCCGACAGGGTTGATGGAGACCCAGTACTTC CATSDPTGLMETQYF
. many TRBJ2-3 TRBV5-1 TGCGCCAGCACCGAAGATAGTACGCAGTATTTT CASTEDSTQYF
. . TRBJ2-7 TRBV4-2 TGTGCCAGCAGCCCCGTTTCCTCCGGGCAGGCCGAGCAGTACTTC CASSPVSSGQAEQYF
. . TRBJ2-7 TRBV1 TGCACCAGCCACAGGGGCCGGGGCCCCGAGCAGTACTTC CTSHRGRGPEQYF
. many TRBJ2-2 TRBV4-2 TGTGCCAGCAGCCAAGAGTCCATGGGAGGGGGCGCGGACACCGGGGAGCTGTTTTTT CASSQESMGGGADTGELFF
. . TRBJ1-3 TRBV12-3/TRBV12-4 TGTGCCAGCAGTTTAAACAGGGACTCTGGAAACACCATATATTTT CASSLNRDSGNTIYF
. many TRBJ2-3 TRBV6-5 TGTGCCAGCAGCGAAGGGTGGGCAGGATCCACAGATACGCAGTATTTT CASSEGWAGSTDTQYF
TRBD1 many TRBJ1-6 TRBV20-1 TGCAGTGCTATATACAGGGGAAGTTCACCCCTCCACTTT CSAIYRGSSPLHF
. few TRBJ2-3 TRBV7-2 TGTGCCAGCAGCTTCGACCGGGCCGATACGCAGTATTTT CASSFDRADTQYF
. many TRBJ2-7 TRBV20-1 TGCAGTGCTAGAGATCCCAGCGGATCCTCCTACGAGCAGTACTTC CSARDPSGSSYEQYF
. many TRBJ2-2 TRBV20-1 TGCAGTGCTAGAGCAACAGTTAGTACCGGGGAGCTGTTTTTT CSARATVSTGELFF
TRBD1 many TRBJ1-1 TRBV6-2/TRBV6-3 TGTGCCAGCAGTCCCGCTCCGACAGGGCTTCGGACTGAAGCTTTCTTT CASSPAPTGLRTEAFF
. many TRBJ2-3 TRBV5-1 TGCGCCAGCAGCTTATGGGGCGGAGAGGGAGATACGCAGTATTTT CASSLWGGEGDTQYF
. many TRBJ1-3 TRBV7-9 TGTGCCAGCAGCTTAGCAGGGGCTGGAAACACCATATATTTT CASSLAGAGNTIYF
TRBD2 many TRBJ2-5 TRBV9 TGTGCCAGCAGCGTAGGGACTAGCGTGACTGAGACCCAGTACTTC CASSVGTSVTETQYF
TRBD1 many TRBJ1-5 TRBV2 TGTGCCAGCAGCGTCGGACAGGCTACGAGTCAGCCCCAGCATTTT CASSVGQATSQPQHF
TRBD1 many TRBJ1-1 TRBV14 TGTGCCAGCAGCCAAGCGGGACAGCAGGGGTCTGAAGCTTTCTTT CASSQAGQQGSEAFF
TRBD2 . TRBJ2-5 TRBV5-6 TGTGCCAGCAGCCCAGCGGGATTGGAGACCCAGTACTTC CASSPAGLETQYF
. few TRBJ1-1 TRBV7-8 TGTGCCAGCAGCCTAGGGGCCCGGACGGGCGGCACTGAAGCTTTCTTT CASSLGARTGGTEAFF
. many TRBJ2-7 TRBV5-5 TGTGCCAGCAGTCGCGACTGGAGCTCCTACGAGCAGTACTTC CASSRDWSSYEQYF
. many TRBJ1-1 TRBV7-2 TGTGCCAGCAGCCTGACAGGTCAGGGGAGCACTGAAGCTTTCTTT CASSLTGQGSTEAFF
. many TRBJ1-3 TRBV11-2 TGTGCCAGCAGCTTATCAGGGGAGACGGGCACCATATATTTT CASSLSGETGTIYF
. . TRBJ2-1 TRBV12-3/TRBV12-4 TGTGCCAGCGCCGTAGCGGAGAGCTCCTACAATGAGCAGTTCTTC CASAVAESSYNEQFF
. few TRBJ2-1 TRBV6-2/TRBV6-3 TGTGCCAGCAGTCGGCAAACCTACAATGAGCAGTTCTTC CASSRQTYNEQFF
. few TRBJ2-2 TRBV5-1 TGCGCCAGCAGCTTGGAGGGCAGGGTCGACACCGGGGAGCTGTTTTTT CASSLEGRVDTGELFF
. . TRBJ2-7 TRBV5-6 TGTGCCAGCAGCTTGTTTAGGGGGACTAACACCTACGAGCAGTACTTC CASSLFRGTNTYEQYF
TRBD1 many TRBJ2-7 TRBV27 TGTGCCAGCAAGACAGGGGTCAGGAGCGAGCAGTACTTC CASKTGVRSEQYF
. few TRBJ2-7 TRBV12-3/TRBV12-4 TGTGCCAGCAGCCGTGGACCATACTACGAGCAGTACTTC CASSRGPYYEQYF
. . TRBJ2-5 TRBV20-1 TGCAGTGCCGTCAGTATAGGAACCGGGGAGACCCAGTACTTC CSAVSIGTGETQYF
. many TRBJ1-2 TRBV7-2 TGTGCCAGCAGCCGTACCGTTGCCTATGGCTACACCTTC CASSRTVAYGYTF
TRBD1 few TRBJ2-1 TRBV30 TGTGCCTGTCCGGTCAGGGGGCGTCTGGATGAGCAGTTCTTC CACPVRGRLDEQFF
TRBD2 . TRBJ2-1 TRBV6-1 TGTGCCAGCAGTGAAGCGGGCGGGAGGGCCCGCAATGAGCAGTTCTTC CASSEAGGRARNEQFF
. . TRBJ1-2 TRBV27 TGTGCCAGCAGGAAGAAAATTAACTATGGCTACACCTTC CASRKKINYGYTF
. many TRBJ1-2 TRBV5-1 TGCGCCAGCAGGACAGACACGAGCGGCTACACCTTC CASRTDTSGYTF
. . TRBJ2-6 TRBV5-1 TGCGCCAGCAGCTGGGGGGAAAACTCTGGGGCCAACGTCCTGACTTTC CASSWGENSGANVLTF
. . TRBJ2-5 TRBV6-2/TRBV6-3 TGTGCCAGCAGTTACTATGGAGGGAGAGGAGAGACCCAGTACTTC CASSYYGGRGETQYF
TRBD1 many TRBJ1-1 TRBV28 TGTGCCAGCAGTGAGTACCGGGACAGGGCAGCTTTCTTT CASSEYRDRAAFF
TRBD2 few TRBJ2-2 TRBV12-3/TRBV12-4 TGTGCCAGCAGTTTAGTTCCTAGCGGGAGGAGGGCCGGGGAGCTGTTTTTT CASSLVPSGRRAGELFF
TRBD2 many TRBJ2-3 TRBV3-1 TGTGCCAGCAGCCCTTATTTAGCGGGAGTAAGAACAGATACGCAGTATTTT CASSPYLAGVRTDTQYF
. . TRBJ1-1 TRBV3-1 TGTGCCAGCGTAGGTGGTGACACTGAAGCTTTCTTT CASVGGDTEAFF
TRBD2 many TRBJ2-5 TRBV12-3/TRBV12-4 TGTGCCAGCAGTTCCCGACTAGCGGGGGCTCAAGAGACCCAGTACTTC CASSSRLAGAQETQYF
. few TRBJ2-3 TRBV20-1 TGCAGTGCTAGGGATGTTTCGGGGGATACGCAGTATTTT CSARDVSGDTQYF